This is a list of T cell receptor beta chains from one sample in a study of low-dose radiotherapy and immunotherapy resistance in tumors. TCRdb processed the reads anew with MiXCR; each CDR3 protein has one entry. The sample includes around 57,000 distinct CDR3 sequences, around 34% seen only once; the top ten take under 8.5%. This sample comprised PBMCs, obtained after low-dose radiotherapy plus immunotherapy. Receptor source: a male donor with rectosigmoid adenocarcinoma. Both conserved end residues are trimmed from each CDR3.

12	TRBV5-1	TRBJ2-7	ASRRGGDSYEQY
11	TRBV20-1	TRBJ2-3	SANREFTDTQY
14	TRBV6-6	TRBJ2-5	ASSPSGRASRETQY
11	TRBV25-1	TRBJ2-7	ASNLGGWDEQY
14	TRBV4-3	TRBJ2-1	ASSQEADRFSPEQF
15	TRBV21-1	TRBJ2-1	ASSKWGLAGGANEQF
15	TRBV6-2/TRBV6-3	TRBJ2-1	ASSYSPPSGVDNEQF
16	TRBV7-9	TRBJ2-2	ASSLGGSLGPNTGELF
12	TRBV12-3/TRBV12-4	TRBJ2-7	ASSQGGQGYEQY
13	TRBV2	TRBJ2-5	ASSEQLMWGGTQY
17	TRBV27	TRBJ2-6	ASSSQHLARDRPHNVLT
15	TRBV18	TRBJ1-4	ASSPPTGGLGGEKLF